This T cell receptor (beta chain) was profiled in a study of spatial heterogeneity in lung cancer. Study-wide background: The study consistently detected more beta-chain than alpha-chain sequences. Study-level results: Circulating ubiquitous expanded tumor TCRs were observed more frequently at resection than at follow-up.

Comment on this clonotype: What it binds is not known.

MiXCR was run by TCRdb on the 5' RACE reads, yielding one entry per CDR3 protein. This table holds more than 85,000 distinct CDR3 sequences, 7.5% to 10% found once. Noted time point: sample taken at primary tumor resection. Whole RNA was taken from tumor, nontumor lung or frozen PBMC; it was then sequenced unsorted. Donation came from 70 or so patients with untreated early-stage non-small cell lung cancer. The source of this sequence is a male donor with early-stage non-small cell lung cancer. Specimen: PBMCs, collected at surgery.

For the CDR3, the DNA is TGCAGTGTCAGGCGACAGAGCTACGAGCAGTACTTC. Translation gives CSVRRQSYEQYF. The J gene is TRBJ2-7, the V gene TRBV20-1, with D maybe TRBD1 (5 bases). This CDR3 has 12 residues. The V gene's germline CDR1 is DFQATT and CDR2 SNEGSKA (reference sequence). V was pared by 7 bases and J by 3 bases, with 13 bases between.